Below are 15 T cell receptor beta chains sequenced from a single sample in a study of monozygotic twins with inflammatory bowel disease. From its re-call of the 5' RACE reads, TCRdb lists each CDR3 protein once, without DNA. Found here are 200,000 to 250,000 distinct CDR3 sequences; the top ten clones hold less than 9%. Material: blood. The source is a human donor with ulcerative colitis or Crohn's disease, or a healthy co-twin of an affected twin (not recorded which).

This chain uses TRBV5-6 with TRBJ1-6. CDR3 length: 16 residues. Germline CDR1 is SGHDT and CDR2 is YYEEEE. CDR3 region: CASSFEADSYNSPLHF.

The V and J genes are TRBV19 and TRBJ2-7; TCRdb returns TRBD2, unconfirmable since there is no DNA. The CDR3 covers 14 residues. Germline assignment: CDR1 LNHDA and CDR2 SQIVND (reference sequence). CDR3 in amino acids: CASSVAGISYEQYF.

This sequence joins TRBV7-7 and TRBJ2-3; TCRdb designates TRBD2, a call that cannot be tested without DNA. Per germline, CDR1 SSHAT and CDR2 FNYEAQ (reference sequence). This CDR3 comprises 15 residues. The CDR3 reads CASSATSGTTDTQYF.

This sequence joins TRBV9 and TRBJ2-7; TCRdb gives TRBD2 as the D gene, but with no DNA this cannot be confirmed. The germline V gene has CDR1 SGDLS and CDR2 YYNGEE. The CDR3 runs 15 residues. CDR3 protein: CASSVEAGGSYEQYF.

The rearrangement uses TRBV6-1 and TRBJ1-5; the TRBD1 assignment by TCRdb is unverifiable without DNA. CDR3 length: 15 residues. The germline gives CDR1 MNHNS, CDR2 SASEGT. CDR3 amino acids: CASSNRDRAGQPQHF.

J is TRBJ2-1 and V is TRBV27; there is no DNA to check the TCRdb D call of TRBD1. The CDR3 is 16 residues long. Germline V gene lookup returns CDR1 MNHEY and CDR2 SMNVEV (reference sequence). CDR3 sequence reads: CASRDLAGTGGGEQFF.

This sequence joins TRBV20-1 and TRBJ1-4. The CDR3 length is 14 residues. CDR1 is DFQATT, CDR2 SNEGSKA, per germline (reference sequence). CDR3 loop: CSAREGPANEKLFF.

The V call is TRBV20-1, the J call TRBJ1-1. This CDR3 spans 15 amino acids. Germline V gene lookup returns CDR1 DFQATT and CDR2 SNEGSKA (reference sequence). The CDR3 sequence is CSGVRRGGTNTEAFF.

This chain uses TRBV5-5 with TRBJ1-1. The CDR3 contains 13 residues. Germline assignment: CDR1 SGHKS and CDR2 YYEKEE (reference sequence). CDR3 loop: CASSYPYDTEAFF.

The V call is TRBV29-1, the J call TRBJ2-5; checking the TCRdb D call of TRBD1 is not possible without DNA. CDR3 length: 13 residues. Germline V gene lookup returns CDR1 SQVTM and CDR2 ANQGSEA. This chain's CDR3 is CSVDRGLGETQYF.

The chain links TRBV27 to TRBJ2-1; without DNA, the TCRdb call of TRBD2 cannot be checked. This CDR3 has 14 amino acids. Germline CDR1 and CDR2: MNHEY and SMNVEV (reference sequence). CDR3 region: CASSLTSGRTEQFF.

This sequence joins TRBV7-9 and TRBJ2-1. CDR3 length equals 14 residues. CDR1 and CDR2 from the germline V gene are SEHNR and FQNEAQ (reference sequence). The CDR3 loop reads CASSSDWIGDEQFF.

The chain carries TRBV5-1 and TRBJ2-2; no DNA is available, so the TRBD2 call from TCRdb remains unchecked. The CDR3 extends over 16 amino acids. CDR1 SGHRS and CDR2 YFSETQ come from the germline V gene. Here the CDR3 reads CAGSLVAGGFTGELFF.

The chain has TRBV2 and TRBJ2-2; the D gene TCRdb calls, TRBD1, cannot be checked with no DNA. The germline V gene has CDR1 SNHLY and CDR2 FYNNEI. This CDR3 spans 17 amino acids. The CDR3 region is CASSGGDGRKLTGELFF.

This chain links TRBV2 with TRBJ2-1; checking the TCRdb D call of TRBD1 is not possible without DNA. CDR1 is SNHLY, CDR2 FYNNEI, per germline. This CDR3 is built from 14 residues. This chain's CDR3 is CASSSGLGYNEQFF.